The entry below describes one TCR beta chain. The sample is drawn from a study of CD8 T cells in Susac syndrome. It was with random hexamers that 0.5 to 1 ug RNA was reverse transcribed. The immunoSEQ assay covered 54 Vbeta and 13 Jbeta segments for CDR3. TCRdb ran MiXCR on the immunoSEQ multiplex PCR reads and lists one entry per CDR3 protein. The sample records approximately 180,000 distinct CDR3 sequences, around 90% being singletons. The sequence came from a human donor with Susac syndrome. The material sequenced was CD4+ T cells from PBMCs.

In DNA form, the CDR3 reads TGTGCCAGCAGTTTATCGGTGGGGGCCTATGGCTACACCTTC. Translation: CASSLSVGAYGYTF. The J gene is TRBJ1-2, the V gene TRBV27; maybe TRBD1 (6 bases). Trimming removed 0 bases at V and 4 bases at J, with 9 bases between. CDR3 length: 14 amino acids. Germline loops: CDR1 MNHEY, CDR2 SMNVEV (reference sequence).